This entry describes one T cell receptor beta chain. This record comes from a study of CD8 T cells in Susac syndrome. Reverse transcription of roughly 0.5 to 1 ug RNA was carried out with random hexamers. It was immunoSEQ multiplex PCR that amplified TCR beta CDR3 across 54 Vbeta and 13 Jbeta. From the immunoSEQ multiplex PCR reads, TCRdb called clonotypes with MiXCR, one entry per CDR3 protein. This table holds around 200,000 distinct CDR3 sequences, roughly 95% found once. Peripheral blood CD8+ and CD4+ T cells were profiled by TCR beta sequencing. Trimming shortened V by 5 bases and J by 7 bases, and 21 bases separated the two germline ends. Per germline, CDR1 SQVTM and CDR2 ANQGSEA. The CDR3 is made up of 15 amino acids.

Sequencing used CD4+ T cells from PBMCs. This clonotype was sampled from a human donor in good health. The rearrangement links TRBV29-1 to TRBJ2-1; D unresolved. CDR3 sequence: CSVCNQLRRDNEQFF. The CDR3 nucleotides read TGCAGCGTTTGTAACCAGCTACGAAGGGATAATGAGCAGTTCTTC.